The 24 T cell receptor beta chains listed next were all sequenced from one sample in a study of OX40 agonist ivuxolimab in advanced cancers. Repertoires were generated with immunoSEQ multiplex PCR, while TCRdb's copy carries only in-frame clones and drops some. The sample includes about 60,000 clones, roughly 80% seen only once; the top ten take 0.7%. This material consisted of CD4+ or CD8+ T cells sorted from blood, taken in a trial of the OX40 agonist ivuxolimab. Receptors originate from an adult with an advanced solid tumor such as melanoma, head and neck, liver or kidney cancer.

This chain connects TRBV11-2 to TRBJ2-1, with TRBD2 as a possible D gene (6 bases). The length of the CDR3 is 16 residues. Germline V lookup: CDR1 SGHAT, CDR2 FQNNGV. V was pared by 2 bases and J by 0 bases, with 11 bases between. The CDR3 bases are TGTGCCAGCAGCTTATGGGGGACTCGCTCCTACAATGAGCAGTTCTTC. This translates into CASSLWGTRSYNEQFF.

The chain recombines TRBV7-2 with TRBJ2-7, with 8 bases fitting TRBD1. The CDR3 runs to 14 residues. The germline CDR1 and CDR2 sequences are SGHTA and FQGNSA. Trimming at V came to 5 bases and at J to 6 bases, leaving 9 bases not matched to a gene. The CDR3 reads CASSPRQGPLEQYF. The CDR3 DNA reads as TGTGCCAGCAGCCCCCGACAGGGGCCTCTCGAGCAGTACTTC.

This chain uses TRBV10-3 with TRBJ1-2, with a tentative D call TRBD1 (5 bases). CDR1 ENHRY and CDR2 SYGVKD come from the germline V gene. Trimming took 0 bases from V and 6 from J, leaving 14 bases between them. The CDR3 covers 15 residues. CDR3 amino acids: CAISESLGGEDGYTF. CDR3 nucleotides: TGTGCCATCAGTGAGTCGCTTGGGGGGGAAGATGGCTACACCTTC.

The chain's CDR3 is CASSSTRSSYNEQFF. CDR3 coding DNA: TGTGCCAGCAGTTCGACTCGCTCATCCTACAATGAGCAGTTCTTC. The chain joins TRBV27 to TRBJ2-1; no definite D call. The CDR3 covers 15 residues. Germline lookup yields CDR1 MNHEY and CDR2 SMNVEV (reference sequence). Trimming left V 4 bases short and J 1 base short, with 11 bases between.

The V and J genes are TRBV25-1 and TRBJ1-1; a weak D match, TRBD1 (5 bases). Germline V gene lookup returns CDR1 MGHDK and CDR2 SYGVNS. V gave up 5 bases and J gave up 4 bases, with 14 bases separating them. The CDR3 is made up of 14 amino acids. CDR3 DNA: TGTGCCAGCAGTCCCCTGGGGGTGATCACTGAAGCTTTCTTT. It translates to CASSPLGVITEAFF.

The rearrangement uses TRBV6-6 and TRBJ1-2; 8 positions agree with TRBD1. Germline assignment: CDR1 MNHNY and CDR2 SVGAGI (reference sequence). This CDR3 spans 13 amino acids. The V segment lost 5 bases and the J segment 4 bases; nucleotides outside the gene matches: 3. This CDR3 is CASSEGQAYGYTF. The CDR3 bases are TGTGCCAGCAGTGAGGGACAGGCCTATGGCTACACCTTC.

This clone was counted only a few times. V is TRBV6-1 and J is TRBJ1-3, with D possibly TRBD1 on 5 matching bases. This CDR3 has 18 amino acids. Germline V gene sequence: CDR1 MNHNS, CDR2 SASEGT. Trimming pared 4 bases from V and 2 bases from J, leaving 21 bases between. The CDR3 here is CASSAKAHSRGAGNTIYF. CDR3 DNA sequence: TGTGCCAGCAGTGCGAAGGCCCATAGTAGGGGCGCTGGAAACACCATATATTTT.

CDR3 nucleotide sequence: TGCGCCAGCAGTTCCTACAATGAGCAGTTCTTC. Its translation: CASSSYNEQFF. J is TRBJ2-1 and V is TRBV10-1; D is unresolved. Trimming took off 5 bases at V and 1 base at J, with 0 bases between the two ends. CDR1 is WNHNN and CDR2 is SYGVQD in the germline V gene (reference sequence). The CDR3 is made up of 11 amino acids.

This clone was recorded once. The genes are TRBV19 and TRBJ2-3, with a tentative D call TRBD1 (6 bases). The CDR3 consists of 14 residues. V shed 5 bases and J shed 3 bases, with 12 bases lying between them. Germline-derived CDR1 and CDR2 are LNHDA and SQIVND (reference sequence). The CDR3 region has the DNA TGTGCCAGTAGTGAGGGACACCGGACAGATACGCAGTATTTT. It specifies CASSEGHRTDTQYF.

V is TRBV18 and J is TRBJ2-7; 7 bases are a match to TRBD1. Germline lookup yields CDR1 KGHSH and CDR2 LQKENI. V lost 3 bases and J lost 3; bases outside the gene matches: 5. The CDR3 consists of 14 residues. In nucleotides, the CDR3 is TGTGCCAGCTCACCTGCAGGGGGTGACTACGAGCAGTACTTC. Its protein product is CASSPAGGDYEQYF.

J is TRBJ1-1 and V is TRBV7-9; D is unclear. Per germline, CDR1 SEHNR and CDR2 FQNEAQ (reference sequence). V lost 3 bases to trimming and J lost 4 bases, with 9 bases between them. The CDR3 sequence is 13 residues long. CDR3 sequence reads: CASSFGEGTEAFF. The DNA of the CDR3 is TGTGCCAGCAGCTTTGGGGAGGGCACTGAAGCTTTCTTT. Filled out from reference TRBV7-9 and TRBJ1-1, the complete variable domain reads DTGVSQNPRHKITKRGQNVTFRCDPISEHNRLYWYRQTLGQGPEFLTYFQNEAQLEKSRLLSDRFSAERPKGSFSTLEIQRTEQGDSAMYLCASSFGEGTEAFFGQGTRLTVV.

Worth noting for this clone: The sample contains more than one DNA sequence encoding this CDR3. The chain has TRBV6-1 and TRBJ2-5; tentatively, D is TRBD2 (5 bases). Germline loops: CDR1 MNHNS, CDR2 SASEGT. With 3 bases removed from V and 2 bases from J, the gap between germline ends came to 16 bases. The length of the CDR3 is 16 residues. CDR3 nucleotide sequence: TGTGCCAGCAGTGATTATCGGTCGCAGCGGCAAGAGACCCAGTACTTC. Translated: CASSDYRSQRQETQYF.

V usage is TRBV6-5 and J usage is TRBJ1-3; the D is unclear. CDR1 MNHEY and CDR2 SVGAGI come from the germline V gene. Trimming took 0 bases from V and 4 from J, leaving 4 bases between them. The CDR3 loop spans 13 amino acids. CDR3 in DNA: TGTGCCAGCAGTTACTCGGGGGGAAACACCATATATTTT. Its translation: CASSYSGGNTIYF.

V gene TRBV11-2 combines with J gene TRBJ2-3; D may be TRBD1 (6 bases). This CDR3 contains 17 residues. Deletions cut 1 base from V and 2 bases from J, with 16 bases between. The germline gives CDR1 SGHAT, CDR2 FQNNGV. The CDR3 DNA sequence: TGTGCCAGCAGCTTAGGCCCAATACAGGGTTACACAGATACGCAGTATTTT. Protein: CASSLGPIQGYTDTQYF. The whole variable domain, remainder taken from reference TRBV11-2 and TRBJ2-3, is EAGVAQSPRYKIIEKRQSVAFWCNPISGHATLYWYQQILGQGPKLLIQFQNNGVVDDSQLPKDRFSAERLKGVDSTLKIQPAKLEDSAVYLCASSLGPIQGYTDTQYFGPGTRLTVL.

This sequence joins TRBV9 and TRBJ2-1; 9 bases line up with TRBD2. There are 15 residues in the CDR3. Germline CDR1 and CDR2: SGDLS and YYNGEE. The J segment lost 4 bases and the V segment lost 0 bases, leaving 2 bases of the junction unmatched. The CDR3 bases are TGTGCCAGCAGCGTAGTTAGCGGGGGATACAATGAGCAGTTCTTC. The encoded protein is CASSVVSGGYNEQFF.

The chain uses TRBV27 and TRBJ2-1; possibly TRBD1 or TRBD2 for D (5 bases each). Trimming shortened V by 7 bases and J by 4 bases, and 23 bases separated the two germline ends. The CDR3 consists of 17 residues. CDR1 is MNHEY, CDR2 SMNVEV, per germline (reference sequence). CDR3 coding DNA: TGTGCCAGCAACCCGGGACCCAGCGGAGCAGGATACAATGAGCAGTTCTTC. It is translated as CASNPGPSGAGYNEQFF.

The V gene is TRBV19, the J gene TRBJ1-2; 7 nucleotides align to TRBD1. Trimming at V came to 8 bases and at J to 3 bases, leaving 9 bases not matched to a gene. Germline lookup yields CDR1 LNHDA and CDR2 SQIVND (reference sequence). This CDR3 is 14 amino acids long. The CDR3 loop reads CASGKGGQHYGYTF. The CDR3 DNA reads TGTGCCAGTGGAAAGGGGGGACAGCACTATGGCTACACCTTC.

The rearrangement links TRBV7-9 to TRBJ2-7; no definite D call. Germline CDR1 reads SEHNR; CDR2 reads FQNEAQ (reference sequence). The CDR3 sequence is 13 residues long. V lost 5 bases, J lost 5 bases, and 13 bases lay in between. The CDR3 region has the DNA TGTGCCAGCAGCCCAGGCCACTACCACGAGCAGTACTTC. It is translated as CASSPGHYHEQYF.

The table lists this clone with a few counts. This chain connects TRBV11-1 to TRBJ2-7, with a possible D match to TRBD2 (5 bases). This CDR3 has 13 amino acids. Trimming stripped 1 base from V and 6 bases from J, with 10 bases between. Germline CDR1 SGHAT, CDR2 FQDESV (reference sequence). In nucleotides, the CDR3 is TGTGCCAGCAGCTTAGGGAGGCTGGGCGAGCAGTACTTC. It is translated as CASSLGRLGEQYF.

The chain combines TRBV5-1 with TRBJ1-4; D is ambiguous. This CDR3 has 15 residues. V was trimmed by 4 bases and J by 6 bases, leaving 16 bases between them. Germline V gene sequence: CDR1 SGHRS, CDR2 YFSETQ. The CDR3 DNA follows: TGCGCCAGCAGCACGACCCTGACCGGGGATGAAAAACTGTTTTTT. Encoded protein: CASSTTLTGDEKLFF.

The chain has TRBV2 and TRBJ1-2, with D unresolved. This CDR3 is 14 amino acids long. With 0 bases removed from V and 4 bases from J, the gap between germline ends came to 9 bases. Germline V gene lookup returns CDR1 SNHLY and CDR2 FYNNEI. The CDR3 region has the DNA TGTGCCAGCAGTGAAGCGCCCCCCCTCTATGGCTACACCTTC. Amino acid sequence: CASSEAPPLYGYTF.

The chain links TRBV6-1 to TRBJ2-7; 8 bases line up with TRBD2. The CDR3 loop spans 14 amino acids. The junction had 8 bases not matched to a gene; V was cut back by 10 bases and J by 0 bases. Germline V gives CDR1 MNHNS, CDR2 SASEGT. CDR3 in amino acids: CANSAGANSYEQYF. The CDR3 region has the DNA TGTGCCAACTCAGCGGGGGCGAACTCCTACGAGCAGTACTTC.

The chain employs TRBV1 and TRBJ1-3; no check of the table's D call, TRBD1, against the DNA was made. TRBV1 is listed as a pseudogene. The CDR3 consists of 19 residues. CDR3: CTSSQEAGEGGNTGNTIYF. The CDR3 nucleotides read TGCACCAGCAGCCAAGAGGCAGGGGAAGGAGGAAACACTGGAAACACCATATATTTT.

The chain carries TRBV2 and TRBJ2-1; 7 bases match TRBD1. Per germline, CDR1 SNHLY and CDR2 FYNNEI. This CDR3 is 14 amino acids long. Losses at the gene ends were 8 bases for V and 0 bases for J; bases not matched to a gene: 4. CDR3 DNA sequence: TGTGCCAGCGGGGGACAGAGCTCCTACAATGAGCAGTTCTTC. Its protein is CASGGQSSYNEQFF.